Each of the 29 T cell receptor beta chains below was sequenced from the same sample in a study of PD-1 blockade in classical Hodgkin lymphoma. Sequenced by immunoSEQ multiplex PCR; TCRdb stores in-frame clones only, minus some. Counted here are about 3,900 clones, 65% to 70% occurring once; the ten biggest clones make up 48%. Time point meaning: cycle 4 day 1 (C4D1), after 6 weeks of nivolumab. Each patient relapsed following autologous stem cell transplantation, and prior brentuximab vedotin exposure differed. Material: peripheral blood mononuclear cells (PBMCs), obtained before the fourth cycle of nivolumab. These receptors were collected from a human donor with classical Hodgkin lymphoma.

DNA of the CDR3: TGTGCCAGTAGTGTAGGACACCTCTCTGGGGCCAACGTCCTGACTTTC. This encodes CASSVGHLSGANVLTF. V and J are TRBV19 and TRBJ2-6; a possible D gene is TRBD1 (5 bases). Trimming took 5 bases from V and 0 from J, leaving 11 bases between them. The CDR3 consists of 16 residues. Germline values: CDR1 LNHDA, CDR2 SQIVND (reference sequence).

The chain combines TRBV6-6 with TRBJ2-2; D unclear. The CDR3 runs to 16 residues. The germline gives CDR1 MNHNY, CDR2 SVGAGI (reference sequence). The V end lost 2 bases, the J end lost 3 bases, and 13 bases lay between the germline ends. CDR3: CASSYPPAADTGELFF. CDR3 coding DNA: TGTGCCAGCAGTTACCCACCCGCGGCGGACACCGGGGAGCTGTTTTTT.

The chain has TRBV6-6 and TRBJ2-1; D possibly corresponds to TRBD1 (5 bases). Germline CDR1 MNHNY, CDR2 SVGAGI (reference sequence). Trimming left V 4 bases short and J 3 bases short, with 10 bases between. This CDR3 has 14 amino acids. As DNA, the CDR3 is TGTGCCAGCAGTTCTAGTACAGGCTACAATGAGCAGTTCTTC. It specifies CASSSSTGYNEQFF.

The chain combines TRBV19 with TRBJ1-1, with D uncertain. Germline V gene data show CDR1 as LNHDA and CDR2 as SQIVND (reference sequence). V shed 10 bases and J shed 6 bases, with 9 bases lying between them. The CDR3 runs 10 residues. Here the CDR3 reads CAIGEAEAFF. In nucleotides, the CDR3 is TGTGCCATAGGAGAGGCTGAAGCTTTCTTT.

This chain links TRBV9 with TRBJ2-1; 9 bases are a match to TRBD1. Germline CDR1 reads SGDLS; CDR2 reads YYNGEE. The CDR3 has 15 amino acids. J gave up 6 bases and V 2 bases, and 6 bases lay outside the gene matches. The CDR3 DNA follows: TGTGCCAGCAGCGTTTACAGGGGGCCGGGCAATGAGCAGTTCTTC. It encodes CASSVYRGPGNEQFF. The whole variable domain, remainder taken from reference TRBV9 and TRBJ2-1, is DSGVTQTPKHLITATGQRVTLRCSPRSGDLSVYWYQQSLDQGLQFLIQYYNGEERAKGNILERFSAQQFPDLHSELNLSSLELGDSALYFCASSVYRGPGNEQFFGPGTRLTVL.

This clone was observed a handful of times. The J gene is TRBJ2-7, the V gene TRBV19; D is uncertain. Trimming cost V 2 bases and J 3 bases, with 8 bases left between them. This CDR3 is 13 amino acids long. CDR1 LNHDA and CDR2 SQIVND come from the germline V gene (reference sequence). The CDR3 here is CASSIKQFYEQYF. As DNA, the CDR3 is TGTGCCAGTAGTATAAAACAGTTCTACGAGCAGTACTTC.

The CDR3 sequence: CSADKGLYGYTF. The CDR3 DNA is TGCAGCGCAGACAAAGGACTCTATGGCTACACCTTC. V and J are TRBV29-1 and TRBJ1-2, with D unresolved. Trimming left V 7 bases short and J 4 bases short, with 13 bases between. The CDR3 runs to 12 residues. Germline loops: CDR1 SQVTM, CDR2 ANQGSEA.

V gene TRBV5-1 combines with J gene TRBJ1-1; 12 bases are a match to TRBD1. With V trimmed by 6 bases and J by 6 bases, 9 bases remained unmatched. The CDR3 sequence is 15 residues long. Germline V gene lookup returns CDR1 SGHRS and CDR2 YFSETQ. CDR3 sequence: CASKPGQGARAEAFF. The CDR3 bases are TGCGCCAGCAAACCGGGACAGGGGGCAAGAGCTGAAGCTTTCTTT.

The V and J genes are TRBV28 and TRBJ2-3; no clear D gene. Trimming took off 2 bases at V and 5 bases at J, with 8 bases between the two ends. The CDR3 extends over 13 amino acids. CDR1 is MDHEN, CDR2 SYDVKM, per germline. The CDR3 DNA follows: TGTGCCAGCAGTTTAAGGGCTAGAGATACGCAGTATTTT. Translated: CASSLRARDTQYF. Supplemented by reference TRBV28 and TRBJ2-3, the full variable domain reads DVKVTQSSRYLVKRTGEKVFLECVQDMDHENMFWYRQDPGLGLRLIYFSYDVKMKEKGDIPEGYSVSREKKERFSLILESASTNQTSMYLCASSLRARDTQYFGPGTRLTVL.

This clone was found a few times. The chain links TRBV6-5 to TRBJ2-6; perhaps TRBD2 as D (6 bases). CDR1 MNHEY and CDR2 SVGAGI come from the germline V gene. V was cut by 2 bases and J by 2 bases, with 10 bases left in between. The CDR3 length is 16 residues. CDR3 in DNA: TGTGCCAGCAGTTACCCGGAGGGCCCTGGGGCCAACGTCCTGACTTTC. This translates into CASSYPEGPGANVLTF.

The genes are TRBV4-3 and TRBJ2-3; TRBD2 agrees at 12 bases. CDR1 is LGHNA and CDR2 is YSLEER in the germline V gene. The CDR3 covers 19 residues. The trim removed 0 bases at V and 2 bases at J, leaving 9 bases unmatched. CDR3: CASSQDFASGGAHTDTQYF. The CDR3 coding sequence is TGCGCCAGCAGCCAAGATTTCGCTAGCGGGGGGGCACACACAGATACGCAGTATTTT.

CDR3 coding DNA: TGTGCCAGCAGCCTGGGACAGTTGCGGGGCTACACCTTC. Protein sequence: CASSLGQLRGYTF. This sequence joins TRBV2 and TRBJ1-2; the match to TRBD1 covers 7 bases. J gave up 8 bases and V 6 bases, and 9 bases lay outside the gene matches. The CDR3 is 13 amino acids. Germline values: CDR1 SNHLY, CDR2 FYNNEI.

V is TRBV4-3 and J is TRBJ1-2; perhaps TRBD1 as D (5 bases). Germline values: CDR1 LGHNA, CDR2 YSLEER. V was pared by 4 bases and J by 2 bases, with 8 bases between. This CDR3 is 13 amino acids long. The CDR3 region has the DNA TGCGCCAGCAGCCCGGGGGGGAACTATGGCTACACCTTC. Amino acids: CASSPGGNYGYTF.

The chain couples TRBV5-8 to TRBJ1-1; D not resolved. The CDR3 consists of 13 residues. Trimming stripped 3 bases from V and 5 bases from J, with 11 bases between. Germline-derived CDR1 and CDR2 are SGHTS and YDEGEE. This chain's CDR3 is CASSYNRATEAFF. The CDR3 nucleotides are TGTGCCAGCAGCTACAACCGCGCGACTGAAGCTTTCTTT.

This clone showed up just a few times. V gene TRBV6-4 combines with J gene TRBJ1-3; D gene uncertain. The V gene's germline CDR1 is MRHNA and CDR2 SNTAGT. The CDR3 is made up of 13 amino acids. With 7 bases removed from V and 7 bases from J, the gap between germline ends came to 14 bases. CDR3 protein: CASTAANGNTIYF. The CDR3 DNA follows: TGTGCCAGCACGGCAGCAAATGGCAACACCATATATTTT.

Sample share makes this clone medium-sized. The CDR3 nucleotides are TGCGCCAGCAGCCAAGAACTAGCGGGGACCTCCTACGAGCAGTACTTC. This codes for CASSQELAGTSYEQYF. V usage is TRBV4-3 and J usage is TRBJ2-7; 10 bases align to TRBD2. This CDR3 is built from 16 residues. The J segment lost 0 bases and the V segment lost 0 bases, leaving 2 bases of the junction unmatched. Germline V gene sequence: CDR1 LGHNA, CDR2 YSLEER.

Of note for this clone: The same CDR3 is also encoded by other DNA sequences in this sample. The chain couples TRBV15 to TRBJ2-1; 7 bases map to TRBD1. The CDR3 has 17 amino acids. CDR1 LNHNV and CDR2 YYDKDF come from the germline V gene (reference sequence). V lost 1 base and J lost 0; bases outside the gene matches: 6. CDR3 sequence: CATSRALQGSSYNEQFF. The CDR3, as DNA: TGTGCCACCAGCAGAGCTTTACAGGGGAGCTCCTACAATGAGCAGTTCTTC.

J is TRBJ2-1 and V is TRBV4-2, with 10 bases identical to TRBD2. The germline gives CDR1 LGHNA, CDR2 YNFKEQ. V trimming: 3 bases; J trimming: 10 bases; junction bases outside the gene matches: 12. This CDR3 is 16 amino acids long. CDR3 sequence: CASSHGASSGSEEQFF. The CDR3, as DNA: TGTGCCAGCAGCCACGGGGCTTCTAGCGGGAGCGAAGAGCAGTTCTTC.

The rearrangement links TRBV7-9 to TRBJ2-3; 8 bases are a match to TRBD2. Trimming at V came to 4 bases and at J to 4 bases, leaving 7 bases not matched to a gene. The CDR3 has 15 amino acids. Germline V gene lookup returns CDR1 SEHNR and CDR2 FQNEAQ (reference sequence). In DNA form, the CDR3 reads TGTGCCAGCAGCTCGGCGGGGGGCCGGGCAGATACGCAGTATTTT. Amino acid sequence: CASSSAGGRADTQYF.

This chain links TRBV14 with TRBJ2-7, with D perhaps TRBD2 (6 bases). The CDR3 has 17 residues. Germline CDR1 and CDR2: SGHDN and FVKESK. The germline V and J ends were trimmed by 4 bases and 3 bases, with 22 bases remaining between them. CDR3 sequence (DNA): TGTGCCAGCAGCCGCAATGAAAGTCCGGGAGATGACTACGAGCAGTACTTC. It yields the protein CASSRNESPGDDYEQYF.

The chain joins TRBV5-1 to TRBJ1-1, with D unresolved. Germline lookup yields CDR1 SGHRS and CDR2 YFSETQ. The CDR3 length is 14 residues. The V gene lost 0 bases and the J gene lost 1 base, with 7 bases spanning the gap. The CDR3 reads CASSLVSENTEAFF. The CDR3 nucleotides are TGCGCCAGCAGCTTGGTTTCAGAGAACACTGAAGCTTTCTTT.

The chain recombines TRBV7-2 with TRBJ1-1; maybe TRBD1 (5 bases). Deletions cut 6 bases from V and 10 bases from J, with 15 bases between. Germline CDR1 SGHTA, CDR2 FQGNSA. The CDR3 runs 12 residues. The CDR3 protein is CASSRGGYGAFF. The CDR3 DNA reads as TGTGCCAGCAGTAGGGGAGGTTATGGAGCTTTCTTT.

The chain couples TRBV4-2 to TRBJ2-6; D not certain. CDR3 length: 22 residues. CDR1 is LGHNA, CDR2 YNFKEQ, per germline. Trimming cost V 1 base and J 0 bases, with 25 bases left between them. The CDR3 nucleotides read TGTGCCAGCAGCCAAGTTCCCCCCGCCGCTATTTCCGCCGACTCTGGGGCCAACGTCCTGACTTTC. Amino acids: CASSQVPPAAISADSGANVLTF.

The J gene is TRBJ2-7, the V gene TRBV28; 8 bases line up with TRBD1. Looked up from germline, CDR1 is MDHEN and CDR2 is SYDVKM. Trimming cost V 2 bases and J 7 bases; bases outside gene matches: 10. The CDR3 loop spans 15 amino acids. CDR3 amino acids: CASSLQTGVESEQYF. The CDR3 nucleotides read TGTGCCAGCAGTTTACAGACAGGGGTCGAGAGTGAGCAGTACTTC.

The chain has TRBV5-8 and TRBJ1-4; no definite D call. Germline CDR1 SGHTS, CDR2 YDEGEE. The V and J ends lost 2 bases and 3 bases respectively, with 11 bases between them. The CDR3 has 15 residues. The CDR3 protein is CASSLYKGANEKLFF. The CDR3 DNA reads TGTGCCAGCAGCTTATACAAGGGCGCTAATGAAAAACTGTTTTTT.

V usage is TRBV5-5 and J usage is TRBJ1-5, with D possibly being TRBD1 (6 bases). The V end lost 8 bases, the J end lost 4 bases, and 19 bases lay between the germline ends. This CDR3 region has 15 residues. Germline V CDR1 and CDR2: SGHKS, YYEKEE (reference sequence). The CDR3 sequence: CASSPQDRWNQPQHF. Written as DNA, the CDR3 is TGTGCCAGTAGTCCCCAGGACAGATGGAATCAGCCCCAGCATTTT. Supplemented by reference TRBV5-5 and TRBJ1-5, the full variable domain reads DAGVTQSPTHLIKTRGQQVTLRCSPISGHKSVSWYQQVLGQGPQFIFQYYEKEERGRGNFPDRFSARQFPNYSSELNVNALLLGDSALYLCASSPQDRWNQPQHFGDGTRLSIL.

This chain uses TRBV27 with TRBJ1-4; tentative D call: TRBD1 (5 bases). Trimming shortened V by 2 bases and J by 6 bases, and 10 bases separated the two germline ends. Germline V gives CDR1 MNHEY, CDR2 SMNVEV (reference sequence). The CDR3 has 14 amino acids. CDR3 residues: CASSLTRGYEKLFF. CDR3 nucleotides: TGTGCCAGCAGTTTAACACGGGGGTATGAAAAACTGTTTTTT.

This clone has just one count. This chain connects TRBV14 to TRBJ1-2, with D possibly matching TRBD1 (5 bases). Germline CDR1 is SGHDN and CDR2 is FVKESK. Trimming removed 5 bases at V and 8 bases at J, with 24 bases between. CDR3 size: 16 residues. Here the CDR3 DNA reads TGTGCCAGCAGCACCCTTGGGGCAGACCCTCTGGGCGGCTACACCTTC. Translated: CASSTLGADPLGGYTF.

The chain recombines TRBV7-2 with TRBJ2-3, with 7 bases lining up with TRBD1. Germline V lookup: CDR1 SGHTA, CDR2 FQGNSA. This CDR3 is 14 amino acids long. V was clipped by 3 bases and J by 4 bases; unmatched bases: 4. The CDR3, as DNA: TGTGCCAGCAGCTTGAGGGACAGATCAGATACGCAGTATTTT. It yields the protein CASSLRDRSDTQYF.